The clone carrying this TCR beta chain has a handful of counts. This sample stems from a study of T-cell reconstitution after alpha-beta-depleted transplantation in children. CDR1 LGHDT and CDR2 YNNKEL come from the germline V gene (reference sequence). The CDR3 sequence is 17 residues long. With V trimmed by 1 base and J by 5 bases, 10 bases remained unmatched. Preparation of the TCRbeta library was carried out with unique molecular identifiers. TCRdb re-called the PCR reads with MiXCR, one entry per CDR3 protein. This sample has about half a million distinct CDR3 sequences; roughly an eighth occur once, and the top ten carry about 5.4%.

This receptor was identified in a human donor who donated a stem cell graft to a child with combined immunodeficiency. This chain connects TRBV3-1 to TRBJ2-1; TRBD2 aligns across 8 bases. This sample comprised PBMCs from the stem cell graft donor, obtained from the stem cell graft. CDR3 region: CASSQVGWSGGNNEQFF. CDR3 nucleotide sequence: TGTGCCAGCAGCCAAGTCGGGTGGAGCGGGGGAAACAATGAGCAGTTCTTC.